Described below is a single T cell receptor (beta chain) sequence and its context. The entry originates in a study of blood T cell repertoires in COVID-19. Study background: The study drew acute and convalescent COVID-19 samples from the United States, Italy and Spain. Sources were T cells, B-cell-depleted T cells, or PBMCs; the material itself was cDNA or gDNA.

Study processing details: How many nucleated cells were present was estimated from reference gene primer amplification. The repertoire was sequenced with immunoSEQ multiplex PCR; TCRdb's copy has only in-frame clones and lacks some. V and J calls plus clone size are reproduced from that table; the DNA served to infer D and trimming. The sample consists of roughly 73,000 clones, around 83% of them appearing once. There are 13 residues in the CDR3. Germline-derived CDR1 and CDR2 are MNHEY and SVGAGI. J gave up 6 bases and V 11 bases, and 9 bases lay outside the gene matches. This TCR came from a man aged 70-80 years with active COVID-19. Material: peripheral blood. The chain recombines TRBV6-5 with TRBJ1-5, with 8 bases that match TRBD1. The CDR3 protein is CASGQGAGQPQHF. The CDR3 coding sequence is TGTGCCTCCGGGCAGGGGGCAGGTCAGCCCCAGCATTTT.